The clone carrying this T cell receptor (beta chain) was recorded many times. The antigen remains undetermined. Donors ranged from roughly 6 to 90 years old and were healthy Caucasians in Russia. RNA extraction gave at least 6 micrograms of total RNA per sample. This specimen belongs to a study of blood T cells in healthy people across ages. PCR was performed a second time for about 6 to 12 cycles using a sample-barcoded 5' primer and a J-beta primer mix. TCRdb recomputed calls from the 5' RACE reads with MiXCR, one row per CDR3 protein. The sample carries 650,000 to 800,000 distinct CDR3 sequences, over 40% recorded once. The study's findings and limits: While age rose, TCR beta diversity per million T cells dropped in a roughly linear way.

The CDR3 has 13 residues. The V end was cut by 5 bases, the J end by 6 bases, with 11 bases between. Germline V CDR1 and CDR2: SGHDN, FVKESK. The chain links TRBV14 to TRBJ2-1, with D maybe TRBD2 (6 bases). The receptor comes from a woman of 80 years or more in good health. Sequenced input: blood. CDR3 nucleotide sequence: TGTGCCAGCAGCTTCGGGACTTCCAATGAGCAGTTCTTC. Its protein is CASSFGTSNEQFF.